What follows are 13 T cell receptor beta chains derived from one specimen sequenced in a study of cytomegalovirus exposure and HLA in healthy donors. With 60 Vbeta and 13 Jbeta primers, the PCR was carried out. Data came from immunoSEQ multiplex PCR; TCRdb stores just in-frame clones and leaves some out. The data contain 150,000 to 200,000 clones, more than 60% of them singletons. Specimen: PBMCs. These receptor sequences come from a female donor in good health and CMV-seronegative.

The chain links TRBV23-1 to TRBJ2-5; 7 positions agree with TRBD2. Judging by the DNA end, TRBJ2-7 fits better; the J call may be wrong. TRBV23-1 belongs to the ORF category, with a function that is uncertain. The CDR3 covers 14 residues. CDR3 region: CASSQSGEGYEQYF. The CDR3 DNA is TGCGCCAGCAGTCAATCGGGGGAGGGGTACGAGCAGTACTTC.

J is TRBJ1-2 and V is TRBV7-9, with D uncertain. This CDR3 has 12 amino acids. Germline V CDR1 and CDR2: SEHNR, FQNEAQ (reference sequence). Between the trimmed V and J ends, which lost 8 bases and 3 bases, there was a span of 10 bases. The DNA of the CDR3 is TGTGCCAGCTCCCTTACGGACTATGGCTACACCTTC. Translation gives CASSLTDYGYTF.

The chain couples TRBV7-6 to TRBJ2-7; D gene ambiguous. The CDR3 is made up of 13 amino acids. Germline V lookup: CDR1 SGHVS, CDR2 FNYEAQ. Trimming pared 4 bases from V and 0 bases from J, leaving 7 bases between. The CDR3 region is CASSSPSSYEQYF. The CDR3, as DNA: TGTGCCAGCAGCTCCCCGAGCTCCTACGAGCAGTACTTC.

The chain carries TRBV4-1 and TRBJ2-3; 9 positions match TRBD2. Germline assignment: CDR1 MGHRA and CDR2 YSYEKL. The CDR3 extends over 19 amino acids. The junction had 12 bases not matched to a gene; V was cut back by 0 bases and J by 2 bases. The CDR3, as DNA: TGCGCCAGCAGCCAAGATATCCCCCGAGCGGGGGGATCCACAGATACGCAGTATTTT. It yields the protein CASSQDIPRAGGSTDTQYF.

This chain uses TRBV28 with TRBJ2-7; D gene uncertain. CDR1 and CDR2 from the germline V gene are MDHEN and SYDVKM. V dropped 2 bases and J dropped 5 bases, with 7 bases sitting between them. This CDR3 is built from 12 residues. CDR3 residues: CASSLVTDEQYF. CDR3 DNA sequence: TGTGCCAGCAGTTTAGTCACGGACGAGCAGTACTTC.

The rearrangement joins TRBV5-6 to TRBJ1-1; 7 positions agree with TRBD1. J gave up 2 bases and V 4 bases, and 8 bases lay outside the gene matches. CDR1 is SGHDT, CDR2 YYEEEE, per germline. This CDR3 is 15 amino acids long. The CDR3 coding sequence is TGTGCCAGCAGCGGAGCCAGACAGGGAAACACTGAAGCTTTCTTT. Translated: CASSGARQGNTEAFF. The full variable domain, with the rest looked up from reference TRBV5-6 and TRBJ1-1, is DAGVTQSPTHLIKTRGQQVTLRCSPKSGHDTVSWYQQALGQGPQFIFQYYEEEERQRGNFPDRFSGHQFPNYSSELNVNALLLGDSALYLCASSGARQGNTEAFFGQGTRLTVV.

This chain links TRBV5-1 with TRBJ1-4; TRBD1 matches at 10 bases. The CDR3 is made up of 17 amino acids. The trim removed 4 bases at V and 0 bases at J, leaving 6 bases unmatched. Germline loops: CDR1 SGHRS, CDR2 YFSETQ. DNA of the CDR3: TGCGCCAGCAGCGCGCCCGGGACAGGGGCAACTAATGAAAAACTGTTTTTT. This gives the protein CASSAPGTGATNEKLFF.

The chain couples TRBV9 to TRBJ2-1, with 9 bases matching TRBD2. This CDR3 has 17 residues. CDR1 SGDLS and CDR2 YYNGEE come from the germline V gene. V gave up 0 bases and J gave up 6 bases; unmatched junction bases: 10. Here the CDR3 DNA reads TGTGCCAGCAGCGTAGGCGGGGGGCTAGCGGGGACCAATGAGCAGTTCTTC. This gives the protein CASSVGGGLAGTNEQFF.

This clone was seen just once. The chain links TRBV19 to TRBJ1-1; TRBD1 aligns across 8 bases. The CDR3 runs 14 residues. Germline V gene data show CDR1 as LNHDA and CDR2 as SQIVND (reference sequence). Trimming took 3 bases from V and 5 from J; bases not matched to a gene: 5. The CDR3 is CASSMAQGVTEAFF. DNA of the CDR3: TGTGCCAGTAGTATGGCACAGGGGGTAACTGAAGCTTTCTTT.

The genes are TRBV7-9 and TRBJ2-1; no clear D. The CDR3 spans 15 residues. The V and J ends lost 10 bases and 0 bases respectively, with 16 bases between them. CDR1 SEHNR and CDR2 FQNEAQ come from the germline V gene (reference sequence). The CDR3: CAIEHDGASYNEQFF. In nucleotides, the CDR3 is TGTGCCATCGAGCACGACGGAGCCTCCTACAATGAGCAGTTCTTC.

The gene calls are TRBV13 and TRBJ2-5, with a tentative D call TRBD2 (5 bases). V was cut by 1 base and J by 11 bases, with 14 bases left in between. This CDR3 is 13 amino acids long. The germline V gene encodes CDR1 PRHDT and CDR2 FYEKMQ (reference sequence). The CDR3 sequence: CASSLEGSVGQYF. The CDR3 DNA follows: TGTGCCAGCAGCTTAGAGGGTAGCGTCGGGCAGTACTTC.

The V and J genes are TRBV30 and TRBJ2-7; 7 bases match TRBD2. This CDR3 comprises 15 residues. Germline loops: CDR1 GTSNPN, CDR2 SVGIG (reference sequence). Trimming at V came to 3 bases and at J to 0 bases, leaving 8 bases not matched to a gene. The DNA for the CDR3 is TGTGCCTGGAGCCCTGGACTAGTAACCTCCTACGAGCAGTACTTC. Translated, it gives CAWSPGLVTSYEQYF. Supplemented by reference TRBV30 and TRBJ2-7, the full variable domain reads SQTIHQWPATLVQPVGSPLSLECTVEGTSNPNLYWYRQAAGRGLQLLFYSVGIGQISSEVPQNLSASRPQDRQFILSSKKLLLSDSGFYLCAWSPGLVTSYEQYFGPGTRLTVT.

This clone was seen more than once but under ten times. V is TRBV4-1 and J is TRBJ1-1, with D perhaps TRBD1 (5 bases). The CDR3 runs to 14 residues. V was shortened by 2 bases and J by 1 base, with 8 bases between the two germline ends. CDR1 and CDR2 (germline): MGHRA, YSYEKL. The CDR3 protein is CASSQHRTNTEAFF. CDR3 bases: TGCGCCAGCAGCCAACACAGGACGAACACTGAAGCTTTCTTT.